A selection of T cell receptor beta chains follows, all from one sample in a study of T-cell memory formation after mild COVID-19. TCRdb reprocessed the 5' RACE reads via MiXCR and lists one record per CDR3 protein. The table lists hundreds of thousands of distinct CDR3 sequences, around 27% of them singletons. Source material: PBMCs or a T cell subset sorted from them (not recorded which). These receptors were collected from an adult woman who had mild COVID-19 (a few samples of this study predate the infection). Cell type and time point are not known. CDR3s include the opening cysteine and the closing phenylalanine or tryptophan. D genes are given only for firm matches. Rows give clone size only sometimes, using once, few, many, or a class for an expanded clone.

v_call: TRBV27
j_call: TRBJ2-1
clone_size: .
d_call: .
cdr3_nt: TGTGCCAGCAAAGCCGGACAGATATACAATGAGCAGTTCTTC
cdr3_aa: CASKAGQIYNEQFF

v_call: TRBV9
j_call: TRBJ2-7
clone_size: few
d_call: .
cdr3_nt: TGTGCCAGCAGCGTAGGGGGCTCACCAACACCGTACGAGCAGTACTTC
cdr3_aa: CASSVGGSPTPYEQYF

v_call: TRBV7-9
j_call: TRBJ2-7
clone_size: few
d_call: .
cdr3_nt: TGTGCCAGCAGCTTGGGCACGGGGGCCACTTGGGATCTAAGCGGGCAGTACTTC
cdr3_aa: CASSLGTGATWDLSGQYF

v_call: TRBV12-3/TRBV12-4
j_call: TRBJ2-5
clone_size: .
d_call: TRBD2
cdr3_nt: TGTGCCAGCAGTTTGCCTGGACTAGCGGGAGCGTTGGAGACCCAGTACTTC
cdr3_aa: CASSLPGLAGALETQYF

v_call: TRBV27
j_call: TRBJ2-2
clone_size: many
d_call: .
cdr3_nt: TGTGCCAGCAGTTTCCCAACCGGCGGGGAGCTGTTTTTT
cdr3_aa: CASSFPTGGELFF

v_call: TRBV5-4
j_call: TRBJ2-5
clone_size: few
d_call: .
cdr3_nt: TGTGCCAGCAGCTTAGAACAGTTGAACCAAGAGACCCAGTACTTC
cdr3_aa: CASSLEQLNQETQYF

v_call: TRBV7-8
j_call: TRBJ2-5
clone_size: .
d_call: TRBD1
cdr3_nt: TGTGCCAGCAGCCCTTACCCGGGACAGGGGTCCGGGACCCAGTACTTC
cdr3_aa: CASSPYPGQGSGTQYF

v_call: TRBV11-3
j_call: TRBJ2-1
clone_size: .
d_call: TRBD2
cdr3_nt: TGTGCCAGCAGCACCCGGACTAGCGGGTACAATGAGCAGTTCTTC
cdr3_aa: CASSTRTSGYNEQFF

v_call: TRBV5-1
j_call: TRBJ2-1
clone_size: .
d_call: .
cdr3_nt: TGCGCCAGCAGCTTGGCCCCCGTCGACGGGTACAATGAGCAGTTCTTC
cdr3_aa: CASSLAPVDGYNEQFF

v_call: TRBV24-1
j_call: TRBJ1-1
clone_size: .
d_call: .
cdr3_nt: TGTGCCACCAGTGACGGGGGATACACTGAAGCTTTCTTT
cdr3_aa: CATSDGGYTEAFF

v_call: TRBV5-1
j_call: TRBJ2-5
clone_size: few
d_call: .
cdr3_nt: TGCGCCAGCAGCCCAGCGCTCCAAGAGACCCAGTACTTC
cdr3_aa: CASSPALQETQYF

v_call: TRBV24-1
j_call: TRBJ1-1
clone_size: .
d_call: TRBD1
cdr3_nt: TGTGCCAATTACAGGGGGAAAACTGAAGCTTTCTTT
cdr3_aa: CANYRGKTEAFF

v_call: TRBV7-3
j_call: TRBJ2-5
clone_size: .
d_call: TRBD1
cdr3_nt: TGTGCCAGCAGCTCAGGACAGGTCAACCAAGAGACCCAGTACTTC
cdr3_aa: CASSSGQVNQETQYF

v_call: TRBV5-1
j_call: TRBJ2-1
clone_size: .
d_call: .
cdr3_nt: TGCGCCAGCAGCATGAGCTACACTGAGCAGTTCTTC
cdr3_aa: CASSMSYTEQFF

v_call: TRBV5-1
j_call: TRBJ1-1
clone_size: .
d_call: .
cdr3_nt: TGCGCCAGCAGTCCCCCGTTGGGCACTGAAGCTTTCTTT
cdr3_aa: CASSPPLGTEAFF

v_call: TRBV5-1
j_call: TRBJ2-7
clone_size: few
d_call: TRBD2
cdr3_nt: TGCGCCAGCAGCCCGGGGACTAGTGCGGCCTACGAGCAGTACTTC
cdr3_aa: CASSPGTSAAYEQYF

v_call: TRBV7-8
j_call: TRBJ2-2
clone_size: .
d_call: .
cdr3_nt: TGTGCCAGCAGCTTAGCTTACAGCGGACAGGGGGAGGTGGCTAGCGGGATAGCCGGGGAGCTGTTTTTT
cdr3_aa: CASSLAYSGQGEVASGIAGELFF

v_call: TRBV12-3/TRBV12-4
j_call: TRBJ1-3
clone_size: few
d_call: .
cdr3_nt: TGTGCCAGCAGTTTTACAGGAAACTCTGGAAACACCATATATTTT
cdr3_aa: CASSFTGNSGNTIYF

v_call: TRBV6-2/TRBV6-3
j_call: TRBJ2-2
clone_size: once
d_call: .
cdr3_nt: TGTGCCAGCAGTTACGTGGCGGTCCGGACCGGGGAGCTGTTTTTT
cdr3_aa: CASSYVAVRTGELFF

v_call: TRBV29-1
j_call: TRBJ2-3
clone_size: .
d_call: TRBD1
cdr3_nt: TGCAGCGTCTCCGGTGGGACAGGGGCCACAGATACGCAGTATTTT
cdr3_aa: CSVSGGTGATDTQYF

v_call: TRBV29-1
j_call: TRBJ1-2
clone_size: .
d_call: .
cdr3_nt: TGCAGCGTTGAGGGGGAAAACTATGGCTACACCTTC
cdr3_aa: CSVEGENYGYTF

v_call: TRBV12-3/TRBV12-4
j_call: TRBJ2-1
clone_size: .
d_call: .
cdr3_nt: TGTGCCAGCAGTTTATATGGGCAGAACTACAATGAGCAGTTCTTC
cdr3_aa: CASSLYGQNYNEQFF

v_call: TRBV5-1
j_call: TRBJ2-1
clone_size: .
d_call: .
cdr3_nt: TGCGCCAGCAGCTTGGTATTTCGGGGGAGCTCCTACAATGAGCAGTTCTTC
cdr3_aa: CASSLVFRGSSYNEQFF

v_call: TRBV15
j_call: TRBJ2-4
clone_size: few
d_call: TRBD1
cdr3_nt: TGTGCCACCAGGGGATCGACAGGGGACCAAAACATTCAGTACTTC
cdr3_aa: CATRGSTGDQNIQYF

v_call: TRBV2
j_call: TRBJ2-2
clone_size: .
d_call: TRBD1
cdr3_nt: TGTGCCAGCACAGACAGGGGGGGCACCGGGGAGCTGTTTTTT
cdr3_aa: CASTDRGGTGELFF

v_call: TRBV4-1
j_call: TRBJ1-5
clone_size: .
d_call: TRBD1
cdr3_nt: TGCGCCAGCAGCCTAACCCCCTCCACTCCCGGGACAGGGGGAAGCAATCAGCCCCAGCATTTT
cdr3_aa: CASSLTPSTPGTGGSNQPQHF

v_call: TRBV4-3
j_call: TRBJ2-5
clone_size: .
d_call: TRBD2
cdr3_nt: TGCGCCAGCAGCCAAGCTGTGGTAGCGGGAGTGGAGACCCAGTACTTC
cdr3_aa: CASSQAVVAGVETQYF

v_call: TRBV20-1
j_call: TRBJ1-5
clone_size: .
d_call: .
cdr3_nt: TGCAGTGCTACCCCGGCGGAGGTTCGATCGACCCAGCATTTT
cdr3_aa: CSATPAEVRSTQHF